This T cell receptor (beta chain) was identified during a study of cytomegalovirus exposure and HLA in healthy donors. General study points: As was reported, the HLA-A and HLA-B alleles of most subjects were accurately predicted from TCR beta sequences. Sequencing likely generated an artifact that appeared as a cluster of highly shared sequence variants. Later analysis associated a missense DCLRE1C variant with TCR beta V- and J-gene trimming.

To note about this clone: Its antigen is undetermined.

PCR was performed using 60 Vbeta and 13 Jbeta primers. Assay used: immunoSEQ multiplex PCR; TCRdb lists only in-frame clones, some missing. Among fewer than 200,000 clones, about 90% were seen once, and the ten largest hold 0.2% to 0.3%. In germline, CDR1 is PRHDT, CDR2 FYEKMQ (reference sequence). The V and J ends lost 6 bases and 3 bases, in that order; junction bases with no gene match: 9. The CDR3 loop spans 15 amino acids. The TCR originated in a girl in the first two years of life in good health and CMV-seronegative. The sequencing sample was made of PBMCs. V is TRBV13 and J is TRBJ2-7; TRBD1 matches at 9 bases. Here the CDR3 DNA reads TGTGCCAGCAGGAGAACGGGACAGGGAATCTACGAGCAGTACTTC. It codes for CASRRTGQGIYEQYF. Together with reference TRBV13 and TRBJ2-7, the CDR3 gives the full variable domain: AAGVIQSPRHLIKEKRETATLKCYPIPRHDTVYWYQQGPGQDPQFLISFYEKMQSDKGSIPDRFSAQQFSDYHSELNMSSLELGDSALYFCASRRTGQGIYEQYFGPGTRLTVT.